This T cell receptor (beta chain) was sequenced during a study of long-term antiretroviral therapy in people with HIV. Study background: The 2015 immediate-ART recommendation came about a decade after the earliest samples. Study-wide findings and caveats: Regardless of time point, clones expanded before ART dominated the repertoire. Repertoires from HIV showed CDR3 length ranges narrower than those of controls.

CDR3 length: 17 amino acids. Germline CDR1 reads LGHNA; CDR2 reads YSLEER. V lost 0 bases and J lost 5; bases outside the gene matches: 11. Concerning this clone itself: Its antigen is not identified.

At minimum, one pre-ART and two post-ART PBMC samples were obtained from each donor. Assay version v3.0 of immunoSEQ was used, and it was run at survey level. Sequenced by immunoSEQ multiplex PCR; TCRdb stores in-frame clones only, minus some. The data contain around 20,000 clones, 60% to 85% of them singletons. The genes are TRBV4-3 and TRBJ2-3, with 7 bases aligning to TRBD2. Sequencing was performed on unsorted PBMCs, taken at the start of antiretroviral therapy, before treatment. The sequence was collected from a man younger than 35 with HIV. The chain's CDR3 is CASSQDRASGPGDTQYF. CDR3 DNA sequence: TGCGCCAGCAGCCAAGATCGGGCTAGCGGTCCGGGAGATACGCAGTATTTT.